Listed here are 2 T cell receptor beta chains from one sample, sequenced in a study of PD-1 blockade in classical Hodgkin lymphoma. The protocol was immunoSEQ multiplex PCR, while the TCRdb copy is restricted to in-frame clones and leaves out a portion. The table has 6,000 to 6,500 clones, 73% seen once. As to time point: cycle 4 day 1 (C4D1), after around six weeks of nivolumab. Every one of the patients relapsed after autologous stem cell transplantation (brentuximab vedotin exposure was variable). From thawed PBMCs, magnetic negative selection was used to isolate the CD8+ T cells. The starting material was CD8+ T cells from blood, obtained before the fourth cycle of nivolumab. These receptors were obtained from a human donor with classical Hodgkin lymphoma.

This clone was seen only a few times. The chain combines TRBV5-1 with TRBJ1-6, with 9 bases matching TRBD1. V gave up 0 bases and J gave up 13 bases; unmatched junction bases: 8. The CDR3 extends over 15 amino acids. Germline lookup yields CDR1 SGHRS and CDR2 YFSETQ. CDR3 DNA: TGCGCCAGCAGCTTGGACAGGGGGCCGCCGCTTCCCCTCCACTTT. It specifies CASSLDRGPPLPLHF.

This chain connects TRBV7-9 to TRBJ1-6; no clear D. From germline, CDR1 is SEHNR and CDR2 FQNEAQ (reference sequence). V lost 4 bases to trimming and J lost 2 bases, with 12 bases between them. This CDR3 is 16 amino acids long. The CDR3, as DNA: TGTGCCAGCAGCTCTAGATCGAGCACCTATAATTCACCCCTCCACTTT. Translated, it gives CASSSRSSTYNSPLHF.